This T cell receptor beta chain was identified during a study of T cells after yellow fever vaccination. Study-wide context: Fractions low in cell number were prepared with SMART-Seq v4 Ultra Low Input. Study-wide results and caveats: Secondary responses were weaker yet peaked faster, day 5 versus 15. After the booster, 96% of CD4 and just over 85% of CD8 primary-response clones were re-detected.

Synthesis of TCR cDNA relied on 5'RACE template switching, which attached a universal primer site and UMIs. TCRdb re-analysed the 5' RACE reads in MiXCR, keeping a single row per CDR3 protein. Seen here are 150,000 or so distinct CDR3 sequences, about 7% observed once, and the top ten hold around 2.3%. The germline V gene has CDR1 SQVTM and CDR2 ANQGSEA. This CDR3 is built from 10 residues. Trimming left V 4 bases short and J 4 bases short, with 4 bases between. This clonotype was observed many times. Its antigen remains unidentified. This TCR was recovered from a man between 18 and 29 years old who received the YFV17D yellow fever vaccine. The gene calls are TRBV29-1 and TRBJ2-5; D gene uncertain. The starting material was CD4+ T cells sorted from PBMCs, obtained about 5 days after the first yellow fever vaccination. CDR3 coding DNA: TGCAGCGTTGCCCGAGAGACCCAGTACTTC. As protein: CSVARETQYF.